These T cell receptor beta chains were read from a single sample in a study of cytomegalovirus exposure and HLA in healthy donors. The data were produced by immunoSEQ multiplex PCR, yet TCRdb's version contains in-frame clones alone and is incomplete. Of 95,000 to 150,000 clones in the sample, about 85% were seen once. Input material: PBMCs. These receptors originate from a man aged 18 to 35 in good health and CMV-seropositive. CDR3s include the opening cysteine and the closing phenylalanine or tryptophan. The D gene is left open where the match is weak.

CDR3 protein,CDR3 DNA,V gene,J gene,D gene
CASSPNPDSLNTEAFF,TGTGCCAGCAGCCCAAACCCCGACAGTTTGAACACTGAAGCTTTCTTT,TRBV9,TRBJ1-1,NA
CASTVDLGLQETQYF,TGCGCCAGCACGGTTGACCTGGGGCTCCAAGAGACCCAGTACTTC,TRBV5-1,TRBJ2-5,NA
CASSLQGEIYEQYF,TGCGCCAGCAGCTTGCAGGGGGAGATATACGAGCAGTACTTC,TRBV5-1,TRBJ2-7,TRBD1
CASSYRGSYNEQFF,TGTGCCAGCAGTTACCGGGGAAGCTACAATGAGCAGTTCTTC,TRBV6-6,TRBJ2-1,NA
CASSEEGTSGNTIYF,TGTGCCAGCAGCGAGGAGGGAACCTCTGGAAACACCATATATTTT,TRBV9,TRBJ1-3,NA
CATSRDTVRAVNQPQHF,TGTGCCACCAGCAGAGATACGGTCAGGGCGGTCAATCAGCCCCAGCATTTT,TRBV15,TRBJ1-5,NA
CASRRYHGTVYSPLHF,TGCGCCAGCAGACGGTACCACGGGACAGTATATTCACCCCTCCACTTT,TRBV10-1,TRBJ1-6,TRBD1
CASSELGGAGELFF,TGTGCCAGCAGTGAACTGGGAGGGGCCGGGGAGCTGTTTTTT,TRBV6-1,TRBJ2-2,TRBD2
CASSERGNEQFF,TGTGCCAGCAGTGAAAGGGGGAATGAGCAGTTCTTC,TRBV2,TRBJ2-1,NA
CASSYHWGSGFREQYF,TGTGCCAGCAGTTACCATTGGGGGAGCGGGTTTCGGGAGCAGTACTTC,TRBV6-6,TRBJ2-7,NA
CAWSKGGGSEKLFF,TGTGCCTGGAGCAAAGGGGGGGGGAGTGAAAAACTGTTTTTT,TRBV30,TRBJ1-4,NA